These T cell receptor beta chains were read from a single sample in a study of vaccination and CD4 T cells after COVID-19. TCRdb reanalysed the PCR reads using MiXCR and keeps one entry per CDR3 protein. The repertoire holds approximately 17,000 distinct CDR3 sequences, with 55% to 65% as singletons. The input for sequencing was CD4+ T cells from blood, taken after SARS-CoV-2 vaccination. These receptors came from a human donor who had recovered from COVID-19. The CDR3 runs from the conserved cysteine through the conserved F or W. The D gene is left open where the match is weak. Clone sizes are given selectively: once, few, many, or a class where the clone is expanded.

NA	TRBV6-5	once	TRBJ2-7	TGTGCCAGCAGTTTCGGAGACACCTACGAGCAGTACTTC	CASSFGDTYEQYF
NA	TRBV7-8	few	TRBJ1-2	TGTGCCAGCAGCCCTAGGACAGTGACTAACTATGGCTACACCTTC	CASSPRTVTNYGYTF
TRBD2	TRBV11-2	NA	TRBJ2-5	TGTGCCAGCAGTTCAGGACTAGCGGTCCAAGAGACCCAGTACTTC	CASSSGLAVQETQYF
NA	TRBV6-2/TRBV6-3	NA	TRBJ1-2	TGTGCCAGCAGTTACCCAGACTATGGCTACACCTTC	CASSYPDYGYTF
TRBD2	TRBV7-2	NA	TRBJ2-2	TGTGCCAGCAGCGCCTTAGCGGGAGTCACCGGGGAGCTGTTTTTT	CASSALAGVTGELFF
NA	TRBV7-9	NA	TRBJ2-3	TGTGCCAGCAGCTCACCTAAAAGAACCCGACAGAGCACAGATACGCAGTATTTT	CASSSPKRTRQSTDTQYF
NA	TRBV20-1	NA	TRBJ1-1	TGCAGTGCTACCCAGGCCCTTACTGAAGCTTTCTTT	CSATQALTEAFF
NA	TRBV18	NA	TRBJ1-1	TGTGCCAGCTCACCAGGGGATGGTACTGAAGCTTTCTTT	CASSPGDGTEAFF
NA	TRBV6-2/TRBV6-3	NA	TRBJ1-5	TGTGCCAGCAGTTACGCTCCCCACGCCAGATATAGCAATCAGCCCCAGCATTTT	CASSYAPHARYSNQPQHF
TRBD2	TRBV19	NA	TRBJ2-3	TGTGCCAGTACGGGACTAGCGGGATCAGATACGCAGTATTTT	CASTGLAGSDTQYF
NA	TRBV5-1	once	TRBJ2-2	TGCGCCAGCAGCCCATGGACCAACACCGGGGAGCTGTTTTTT	CASSPWTNTGELFF
TRBD2	TRBV20-1	NA	TRBJ2-3	TGCAGTGCCCGAGGGCCGAGCGGGAGAGCGGCAGATACGCAGTATTTT	CSARGPSGRAADTQYF
NA	TRBV6-5	NA	TRBJ2-7	TGTGCCAGCAGGCGAAGCGGTGACTACGAGCAGTACTTC	CASRRSGDYEQYF
TRBD2	TRBV6-5	NA	TRBJ2-3	TGTGCCAGCAGTTCCGGACTAGCGGGAACAGATACGCAGTATTTT	CASSSGLAGTDTQYF
TRBD1	TRBV2	few	TRBJ1-5	TGTGCCAGCCAGGACAGGGAGAGTCAGCCCCAGCATTTT	CASQDRESQPQHF
NA	TRBV20-1	NA	TRBJ1-1	TGCAGTGCTAGTCCGGGGTTCGAGCCAAGGTTGACTGAAGCTTTCTTT	CSASPGFEPRLTEAFF